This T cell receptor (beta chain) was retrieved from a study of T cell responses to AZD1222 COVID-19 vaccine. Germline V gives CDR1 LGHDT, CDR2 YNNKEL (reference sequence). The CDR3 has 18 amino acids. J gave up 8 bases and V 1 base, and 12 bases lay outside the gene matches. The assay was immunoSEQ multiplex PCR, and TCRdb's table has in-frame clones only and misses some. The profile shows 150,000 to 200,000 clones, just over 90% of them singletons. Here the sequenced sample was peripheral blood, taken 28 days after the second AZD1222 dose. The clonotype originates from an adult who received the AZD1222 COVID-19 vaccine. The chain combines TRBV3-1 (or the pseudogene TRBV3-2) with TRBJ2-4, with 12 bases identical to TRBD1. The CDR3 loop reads CASSQGIWGQGARDIQYF. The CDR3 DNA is TGTGCCAGCAGCCAAGGAATCTGGGGACAGGGGGCGCGGGACATTCAGTACTTC.